This entry lists 19 T cell receptor beta chains sequenced from one sample in a study of T-cell memory formation after mild COVID-19. TCRdb re-analysed the 5' RACE reads in MiXCR, keeping a single row per CDR3 protein. The data hold approximately 570,000 distinct CDR3 sequences, with 18% observed a single time. Sequenced sample: PBMCs or a T cell subset sorted from them (not recorded which). The receptor source for this set is an adult woman who had mild COVID-19 (a few samples of this study predate the infection). Cell type and time point are not known.

The chain recombines TRBV20-1 with TRBJ2-1; D might be TRBD1 or TRBD2, each matching 5 bases. Germline V gives CDR1 DFQATT, CDR2 SNEGSKA (reference sequence). The CDR3 is 11 residues long. Trimming removed 1 base from V and 14 bases from J, with 12 bases in between. The CDR3 is CSARAGTWKFF. CDR3 coding DNA: TGCAGTGCTAGAGCCGGGACCTGGAAGTTCTTC.

This clonotype was found a few times. The rearrangement joins TRBV5-1 to TRBJ2-7; 8 bases agree with TRBD1. Per the germline V gene, CDR1 is SGHRS and CDR2 is YFSETQ. The CDR3 sequence is 16 residues long. Losses at the gene ends were 0 bases for V and 2 bases for J; bases not matched to a gene: 7. CDR3 loop: CASSLARGLGAYEQYF. The CDR3, as DNA: TGCGCCAGCAGCTTGGCCAGGGGGCTGGGGGCCTACGAGCAGTACTTC.

This clonotype was picked up a small number of times. The CDR3 coding sequence is TGTGCCAGCAGCCAAAAGGGGAGCAATCAGCCCCAGCATTTT. It codes for CASSQKGSNQPQHF. The V and J genes are TRBV7-9 and TRBJ1-5, with D possibly TRBD1 on 5 matching bases. Germline values: CDR1 SEHNR, CDR2 FQNEAQ (reference sequence). Trimming shortened V by 5 bases and J by 1 base, and 9 bases separated the two germline ends. This CDR3 has 14 residues.

This clonotype has a handful of counts. The rearrangement joins TRBV29-1 to TRBJ2-4, with D maybe TRBD2 (7 bases). The CDR3 covers 14 residues. V gave up 5 bases and J gave up 2 bases, with 13 bases separating them. Germline CDR1 is SQVTM and CDR2 is ANQGSEA. The DNA for the CDR3 is TGCAGCGTTAATGGGGGGGGCCCCAAAAACATTCAGTACTTC. It yields the protein CSVNGGGPKNIQYF.

This clonotype was observed a few times. The chain joins TRBV5-1 to TRBJ1-1; perhaps TRBD1 as D (6 bases). The V and J ends lost 0 bases and 0 bases respectively, with 9 bases between them. The CDR3 runs to 15 residues. CDR1 and CDR2 (germline): SGHRS, YFSETQ. CDR3 nucleotides: TGCGCCAGCAGCTTGGAAGGACAGATGAACACTGAAGCTTTCTTT. It yields the protein CASSLEGQMNTEAFF.

This clonotype was counted many times. The CDR3 nucleotides are TGTGCCAGCAGCTTACCCCACCACAGACAAGAGACCCAGTACTTC. Residues: CASSLPHHRQETQYF. This sequence joins TRBV7-2 and TRBJ2-5; unclear D gene. CDR3 length equals 15 residues. CDR1 is SGHTA, CDR2 FQGNSA, per germline. Deletions cut 2 bases from V and 2 bases from J, with 12 bases between.

This clonotype was observed a few times. The rearrangement uses TRBV19 and TRBJ1-1; D ambiguous. Germline values: CDR1 LNHDA, CDR2 SQIVND (reference sequence). The CDR3 contains 13 residues. The V end lost 5 bases, the J end lost 3 bases, and 10 bases lay between the germline ends. CDR3 nucleotides: TGTGCCAGTAGTTCCCAAAAAGACACTGAAGCTTTCTTT. It yields the protein CASSSQKDTEAFF.

This chain joins TRBV6-5 and TRBJ2-2; D gene unclear. Germline V gene lookup returns CDR1 MNHEY and CDR2 SVGAGI. V was shortened by 0 bases and J by 7 bases, with 9 bases between the two germline ends. CDR3 size: 14 residues. The CDR3 DNA sequence: TGTGCCAGCAGTTACTCGAAGGCGAGCGGGGAGCTGTTTTTT. Translated, it gives CASSYSKASGELFF.

This clonotype has at least ten counts. The chain is built from TRBV18 and TRBJ1-1, with D possibly being TRBD1 (5 bases). V lost 1 base and J lost 2, with 8 bases in between. Germline assignment: CDR1 KGHSH and CDR2 LQKENI. The CDR3 is 14 residues long. CDR3 loop: CASSPLGGNTEAFF. CDR3 DNA: TGTGCCAGCTCACCACTTGGGGGAAACACTGAAGCTTTCTTT.

The V call is TRBV29-1, the J call TRBJ2-6; D is unclear. Deletions cut 4 bases from V and 0 bases from J, with 4 bases between. Germline CDR1 reads SQVTM; CDR2 reads ANQGSEA. The CDR3 extends over 13 amino acids. CDR3 protein: CSVANSGANVLTF. As DNA, the CDR3 is TGCAGCGTTGCGAACTCTGGGGCCAACGTCCTGACTTTC.

The chain carries TRBV24-1 and TRBJ1-1; maybe TRBD1 (5 bases). This CDR3 spans 12 amino acids. CDR1 and CDR2 (germline): KGHDR, SFDVKD. V was shortened by 5 bases and J by 4 bases, with 7 bases between the two germline ends. CDR3 sequence: CATSAGPTEAFF. The CDR3 bases are TGTGCCACCAGTGCAGGGCCCACTGAAGCTTTCTTT.

This clonotype turned up a few times. The rearrangement uses TRBV5-6 and TRBJ1-1; tentative D call: TRBD1 (5 bases). V shed 2 bases and J shed 4 bases, with 15 bases lying between them. The CDR3 loop spans 15 amino acids. The germline CDR1 and CDR2 sequences are SGHDT and YYEEEE. The CDR3 is CASSFLTGRSTEAFF. The CDR3 coding sequence is TGTGCCAGCAGCTTCCTGACGGGGCGGTCCACTGAAGCTTTCTTT. Supplemented by reference TRBV5-6 and TRBJ1-1, the full variable domain reads DAGVTQSPTHLIKTRGQQVTLRCSPKSGHDTVSWYQQALGQGPQFIFQYYEEEERQRGNFPDRFSGHQFPNYSSELNVNALLLGDSALYLCASSFLTGRSTEAFFGQGTRLTVV.

In its sample, this clonotype was seen a few times. V gene TRBV5-6 combines with J gene TRBJ2-2; D possibly corresponds to TRBD1 (6 bases). The CDR3 loop spans 15 amino acids. V lost 4 bases, J lost 1 base, and 11 bases lay in between. Germline values: CDR1 SGHDT, CDR2 YYEEEE. CDR3 region: CASSKGQLNTGELFF. CDR3 in DNA: TGTGCCAGCAGCAAGGGACAACTGAACACCGGGGAGCTGTTTTTT.

This clonotype has just a few counts. The chain has TRBV7-9 and TRBJ2-4, with D tentatively TRBD2 (6 bases). The V gene lost 4 bases and the J gene lost 0 bases, with 10 bases spanning the gap. This CDR3 contains 15 residues. Germline loops: CDR1 SEHNR, CDR2 FQNEAQ (reference sequence). CDR3 in amino acids: CASSSFGGAKNIQYF. DNA for the CDR3: TGTGCCAGCAGCTCGTTCGGGGGAGCCAAAAACATTCAGTACTTC.

V gene TRBV20-1 combines with J gene TRBJ2-5, with D perhaps matching TRBD1 (5 bases). This CDR3 contains 13 residues. Looked up from germline, CDR1 is DFQATT and CDR2 is SNEGSKA (reference sequence). V shed 3 bases and J shed 6 bases, with 14 bases lying between them. The CDR3 is CSARGLAGQTQYF. The CDR3 nucleotides read TGCAGTGCTAGGGGTTTGGCAGGGCAGACCCAGTACTTC.

This clonotype was counted only a few times. The chain is built from TRBV6-2 or TRBV6-3 and TRBJ2-3, with 9 bases aligning to TRBD2. V was clipped by 4 bases and J by 4 bases; unmatched bases: 6. CDR3 size: 15 residues. From germline, CDR1 is MNHEY and CDR2 SVGEGT. The DNA of the CDR3 is TGTGCCAGCAGTTTAGCGGGAGAAGGCGCAGATACGCAGTATTTT. Translated, it gives CASSLAGEGADTQYF.

A few counts support this clonotype. The chain couples TRBV3-1 to TRBJ2-7; 12 nucleotides agree with TRBD2. V shed 5 bases, J shed 2 bases, and the junction held 4 bases outside the gene matches. The CDR3 is 15 amino acids. Germline CDR1 reads LGHDT; CDR2 reads YNNKEL (reference sequence). The CDR3 is CASSAGLAGPYEQYF. CDR3 coding DNA: TGTGCCAGCAGCGCGGGACTAGCGGGCCCCTACGAGCAGTACTTC.

This chain uses TRBV9 with TRBJ2-2; D remains unclear. V lost 4 bases, J lost 8 bases, and 18 bases lay in between. The CDR3 runs to 15 residues. Germline loops: CDR1 SGDLS, CDR2 YYNGEE. CDR3 in DNA: TGTGCCAGCAGCCCATTAGGTTACCGACCGGGGGAGCTGTTTTTT. Amino acid sequence: CASSPLGYRPGELFF. Full variable domain (rest looked up from reference TRBV9 and TRBJ2-2): DSGVTQTPKHLITATGQRVTLRCSPRSGDLSVYWYQQSLDQGLQFLIQYYNGEERAKGNILERFSAQQFPDLHSELNLSSLELGDSALYFCASSPLGYRPGELFFGEGSRLTVL.

The sample holds a few counts of this clonotype. The chain employs TRBV11-2 and TRBJ2-3, with 10 bases lining up with TRBD2. Germline V gives CDR1 SGHAT, CDR2 FQNNGV. Losses at the gene ends were 5 bases for V and 1 base for J; bases not matched to a gene: 15. This CDR3 contains 19 residues. Here the CDR3 DNA reads TGTGCCAGCAGCCCCAGGGTGGCTAGCGGGGGATGGGGCACAGATACGCAGTATTTT. Its protein is CASSPRVASGGWGTDTQYF.